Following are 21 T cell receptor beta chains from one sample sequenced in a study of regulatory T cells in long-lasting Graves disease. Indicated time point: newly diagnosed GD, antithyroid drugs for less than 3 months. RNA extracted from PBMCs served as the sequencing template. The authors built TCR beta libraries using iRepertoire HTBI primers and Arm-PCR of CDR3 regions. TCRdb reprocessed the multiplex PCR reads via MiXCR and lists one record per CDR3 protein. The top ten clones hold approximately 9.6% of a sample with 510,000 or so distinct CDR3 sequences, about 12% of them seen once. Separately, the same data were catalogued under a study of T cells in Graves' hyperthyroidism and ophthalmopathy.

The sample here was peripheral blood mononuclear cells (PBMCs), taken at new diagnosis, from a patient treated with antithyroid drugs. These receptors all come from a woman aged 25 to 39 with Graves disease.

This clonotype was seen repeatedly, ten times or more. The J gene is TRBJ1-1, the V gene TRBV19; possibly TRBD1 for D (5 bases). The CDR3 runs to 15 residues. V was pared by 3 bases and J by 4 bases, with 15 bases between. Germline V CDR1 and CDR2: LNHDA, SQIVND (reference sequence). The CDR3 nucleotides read TGTGCCAGTAGTATCAGATGGGGCCTCGGCACTGAAGCTTTCTTT. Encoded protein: CASSIRWGLGTEAFF.

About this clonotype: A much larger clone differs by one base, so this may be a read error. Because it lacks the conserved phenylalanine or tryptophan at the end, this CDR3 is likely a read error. The chain's CDR3 is CASSFERRNSPLHL. CDR3 nucleotide sequence: TGTGCCAGCAGTTTCGAACGGAGAAATTCACCCCTCCACTTA. The chain recombines TRBV27 with TRBJ1-6, with D hard to call. The germline V gene has CDR1 MNHEY and CDR2 SMNVEV (reference sequence). The CDR3 is made up of 14 amino acids. Trimming removed 3 bases at V and 7 bases at J, with 10 bases between.

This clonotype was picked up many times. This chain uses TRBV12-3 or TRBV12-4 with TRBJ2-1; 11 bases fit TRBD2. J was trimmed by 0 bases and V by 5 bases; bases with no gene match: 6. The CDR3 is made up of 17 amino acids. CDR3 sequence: CASSPEGLAASYNEQFF. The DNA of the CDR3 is TGTGCCAGCAGTCCCGAGGGACTAGCGGCCTCCTACAATGAGCAGTTCTTC.

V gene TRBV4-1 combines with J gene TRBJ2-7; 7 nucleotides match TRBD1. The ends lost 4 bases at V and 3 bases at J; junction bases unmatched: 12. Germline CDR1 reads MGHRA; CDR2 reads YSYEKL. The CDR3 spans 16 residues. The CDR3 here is CASSRATGVTSYEQYF. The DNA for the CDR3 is TGCGCCAGCAGCCGAGCTACAGGGGTCACAAGCTACGAGCAGTACTTC.

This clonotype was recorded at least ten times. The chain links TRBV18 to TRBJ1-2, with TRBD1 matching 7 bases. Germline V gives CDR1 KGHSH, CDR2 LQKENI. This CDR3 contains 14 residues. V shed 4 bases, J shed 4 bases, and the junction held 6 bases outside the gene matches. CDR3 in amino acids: CASSRDSGLYGYTF. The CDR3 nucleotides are TGTGCCAGCTCACGGGACAGCGGCCTCTATGGCTACACCTTC.

The CDR3 is CSARSSGTAFANTGELFF. The CDR3 DNA reads as TGCAGTGCTAGATCATCCGGGACTGCCTTCGCGAACACCGGGGAGCTGTTTTTT. This chain joins TRBV20-1 and TRBJ2-2; D is perhaps TRBD2 (6 bases). The germline V gene has CDR1 DFQATT and CDR2 SNEGSKA (reference sequence). Between the trimmed V and J ends, which lost 2 bases and 0 bases, there was a span of 19 bases. There are 18 residues in the CDR3.

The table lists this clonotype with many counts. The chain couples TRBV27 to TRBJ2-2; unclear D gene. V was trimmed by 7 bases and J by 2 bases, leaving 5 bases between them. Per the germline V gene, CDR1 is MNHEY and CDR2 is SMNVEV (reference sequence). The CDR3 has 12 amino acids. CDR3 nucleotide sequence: TGTGCCAGCACTCGAAACACCGGGGAGCTGTTTTTT. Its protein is CASTRNTGELFF.

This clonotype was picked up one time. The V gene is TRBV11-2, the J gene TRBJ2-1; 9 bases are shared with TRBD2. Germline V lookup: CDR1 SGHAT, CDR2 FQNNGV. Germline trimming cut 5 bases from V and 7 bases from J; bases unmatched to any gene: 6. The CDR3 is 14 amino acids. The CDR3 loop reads CASSIGTSSNEQFF. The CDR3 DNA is TGTGCCAGCAGCATCGGGACTAGCAGTAATGAGCAGTTCTTC.

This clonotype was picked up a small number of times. CDR3 DNA sequence: TGCAGTGCTAGGGGGGTAGCGGGAGGGAGTGAGCAGTTCTTC. This codes for CSARGVAGGSEQFF. The V call is TRBV20-1, the J call TRBJ2-1; 11 nucleotides match TRBD2. V shed 3 bases and J 9 bases; nucleotides not matched to a gene: 7. The CDR3 has 14 amino acids. From germline, CDR1 is DFQATT and CDR2 SNEGSKA (reference sequence).

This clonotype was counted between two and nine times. CDR3 DNA: TGTGCCAGTAGTATACCAGGGGCTGGGGCTGAAGCTTTCTTT. It yields the protein CASSIPGAGAEAFF. The chain recombines TRBV19 with TRBJ1-1; TRBD1 is a possible D gene (6 bases). Germline assignment: CDR1 LNHDA and CDR2 SQIVND (reference sequence). V lost 2 bases, J lost 6 bases, and 13 bases lay in between. This CDR3 is 14 amino acids long.

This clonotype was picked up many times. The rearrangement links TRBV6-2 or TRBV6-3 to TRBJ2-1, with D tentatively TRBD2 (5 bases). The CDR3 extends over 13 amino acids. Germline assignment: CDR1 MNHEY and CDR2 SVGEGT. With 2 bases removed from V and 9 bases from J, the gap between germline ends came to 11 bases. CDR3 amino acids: CASSYLARGEQFF. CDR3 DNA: TGTGCCAGCAGTTACCTCGCCCGGGGTGAGCAGTTCTTC.

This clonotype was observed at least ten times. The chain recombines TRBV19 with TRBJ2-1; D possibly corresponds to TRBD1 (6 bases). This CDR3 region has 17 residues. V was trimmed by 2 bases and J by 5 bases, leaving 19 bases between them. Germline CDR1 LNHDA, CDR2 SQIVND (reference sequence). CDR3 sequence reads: CASSINRVGRKNNEQFF. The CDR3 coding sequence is TGTGCCAGTAGTATAAACAGGGTGGGGCGGAAAAACAATGAGCAGTTCTTC.

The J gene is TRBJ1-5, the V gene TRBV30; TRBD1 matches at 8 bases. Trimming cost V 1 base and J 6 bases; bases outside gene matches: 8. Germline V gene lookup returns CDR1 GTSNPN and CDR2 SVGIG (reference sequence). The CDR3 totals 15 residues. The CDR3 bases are TGTGCCTGGAGTGGGGGACAGGCGGCGGCTCAGCCCCAGCATTTT. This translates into CAWSGGQAAAQPQHF.

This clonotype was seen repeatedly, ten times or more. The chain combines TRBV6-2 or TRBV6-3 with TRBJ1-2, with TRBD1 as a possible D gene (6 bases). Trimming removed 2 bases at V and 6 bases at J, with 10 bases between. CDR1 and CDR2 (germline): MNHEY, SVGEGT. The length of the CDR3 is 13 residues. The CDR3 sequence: CASSYDRQDGYTF. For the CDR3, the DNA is TGTGCCAGCAGTTACGATCGACAGGATGGCTACACCTTC.

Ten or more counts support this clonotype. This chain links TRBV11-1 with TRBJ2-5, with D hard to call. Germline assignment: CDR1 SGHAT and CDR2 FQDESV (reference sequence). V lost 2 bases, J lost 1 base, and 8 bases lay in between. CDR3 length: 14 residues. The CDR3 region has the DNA TGTGCCAGCAGCTTAAGGAATAGCCAAGAGACCCAGTACTTC. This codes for CASSLRNSQETQYF.

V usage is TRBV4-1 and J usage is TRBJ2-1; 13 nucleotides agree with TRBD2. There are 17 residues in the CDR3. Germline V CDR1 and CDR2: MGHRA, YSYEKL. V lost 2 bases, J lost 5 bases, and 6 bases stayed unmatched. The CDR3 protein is CASSQSTTSGRNNEQFF. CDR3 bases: TGCGCCAGCAGCCAATCTACGACTAGCGGGAGGAACAATGAGCAGTTCTTC.

In DNA form, the CDR3 reads TGTGCCAGCAGTACACCGGGACAGGGCGGGAAGACCCAGTACTTC. This sequence encodes CASSTPGQGGKTQYF. The chain couples TRBV6-1 to TRBJ2-5; 9 bases are shared with TRBD1. The CDR3 length is 15 residues. Germline CDR1 is MNHNS and CDR2 is SASEGT. V trimming: 5 bases; J trimming: 6 bases; junction bases outside the gene matches: 10.

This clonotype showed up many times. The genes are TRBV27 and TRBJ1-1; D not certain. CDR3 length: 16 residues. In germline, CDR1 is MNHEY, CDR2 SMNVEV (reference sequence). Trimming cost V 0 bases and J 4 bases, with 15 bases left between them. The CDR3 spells CASSLSFRGWGTEAFF. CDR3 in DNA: TGTGCCAGCAGTTTATCGTTTCGGGGATGGGGCACTGAAGCTTTCTTT.

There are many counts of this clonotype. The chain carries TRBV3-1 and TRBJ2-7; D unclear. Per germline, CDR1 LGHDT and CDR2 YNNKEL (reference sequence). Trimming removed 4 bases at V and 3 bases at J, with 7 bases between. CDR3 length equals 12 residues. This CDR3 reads CASSPYGYEQYF. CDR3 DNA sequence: TGTGCCAGCAGCCCCTACGGCTACGAGCAGTACTTC.

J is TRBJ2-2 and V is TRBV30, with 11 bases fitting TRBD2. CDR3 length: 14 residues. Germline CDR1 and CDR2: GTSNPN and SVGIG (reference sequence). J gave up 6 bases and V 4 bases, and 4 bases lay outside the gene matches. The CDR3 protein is CAWTSSGRPGELFF. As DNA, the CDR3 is TGTGCCTGGACGTCTAGCGGGAGGCCCGGGGAGCTGTTTTTT. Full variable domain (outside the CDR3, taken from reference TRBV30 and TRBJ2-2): SQTIHQWPATLVQPVGSPLSLECTVEGTSNPNLYWYRQAAGRGLQLLFYSVGIGQISSEVPQNLSASRPQDRQFILSSKKLLLSDSGFYLCAWTSSGRPGELFFGEGSRLTVL.

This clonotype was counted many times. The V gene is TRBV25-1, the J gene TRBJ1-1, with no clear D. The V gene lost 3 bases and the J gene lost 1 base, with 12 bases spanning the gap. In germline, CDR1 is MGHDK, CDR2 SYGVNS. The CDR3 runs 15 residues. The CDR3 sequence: CASSDWEGRNTEAFF. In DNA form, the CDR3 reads TGTGCCAGCAGTGATTGGGAAGGGCGGAACACTGAAGCTTTCTTT. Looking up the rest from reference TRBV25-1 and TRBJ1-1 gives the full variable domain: EADIYQTPRYLVIGTGKKITLECSQTMGHDKMYWYQQDPGMELHLIHYSYGVNSTEKGDLSSESTVSRIRTEHFPLTLESARPSHTSQYLCASSDWEGRNTEAFFGQGTRLTVV.